Below are 18 T cell receptor beta chains sequenced from a single sample in a study of blood T cell repertoires in COVID-19. Assay: immunoSEQ multiplex PCR; the TCRdb copy retains only in-frame clones and omits some. The table records 150,000 to 200,000 clones, around 81% of them present only once. The specimen sequenced was peripheral blood. These receptors were taken from a man in his 60s with active or convalescent COVID-19.

The J gene is TRBJ1-2, the V gene TRBV28; 10 positions agree with TRBD1. The V and J ends lost 3 bases and 4 bases, in that order; junction bases with no gene match: 5. The CDR3 length is 15 residues. Germline CDR1 and CDR2: MDHEN and SYDVKM. CDR3 amino acids: CASSFSRTGGYGYTF. In DNA, the CDR3 is TGTGCCAGCAGTTTCTCACGGACAGGGGGCTATGGCTACACCTTC.

The chain links TRBV5-1 to TRBJ1-1, with TRBD1 matching over 7 bases. V gave up 3 bases and J gave up 3 bases; unmatched junction bases: 8. The CDR3 is 15 residues long. Germline lookup yields CDR1 SGHRS and CDR2 YFSETQ. The CDR3 nucleotides read TGCGCCAGCAGCTCACGGGATACAGGGGACACTGAAGCTTTCTTT. It codes for CASSSRDTGDTEAFF.

V gene TRBV29-1 combines with J gene TRBJ2-7; TRBD2 aligns across 10 bases. With V trimmed by 4 bases and J by 5 bases, 11 bases remained unmatched. CDR1 and CDR2 (germline): SQVTM, ANQGSEA. The CDR3 runs to 15 residues. CDR3 nucleotide sequence: TGCAGCGTTGGTAGGGCTAGCGGGAGTCGGAACGAGCAGTACTTC. This gives the protein CSVGRASGSRNEQYF.

This clone is a singleton in its sample. The chain recombines TRBV28 with TRBJ2-3, with D uncertain. V was shortened by 4 bases and J by 4 bases, with 6 bases between the two germline ends. There are 12 residues in the CDR3. From germline, CDR1 is MDHEN and CDR2 SYDVKM. The CDR3 sequence is CASSSPADTQYF. The CDR3 DNA follows: TGTGCCAGCAGTTCCCCCGCAGATACGCAGTATTTT.

This sequence joins TRBV5-1 and TRBJ2-1; perhaps TRBD1 as D (5 bases). The CDR3 runs to 14 residues. With 3 bases removed from V and 9 bases from J, the gap between germline ends came to 16 bases. CDR1 SGHRS and CDR2 YFSETQ come from the germline V gene. The CDR3 here is CASSSSPQGIEQFF. CDR3 DNA sequence: TGCGCCAGCAGCTCCTCCCCTCAGGGTATTGAGCAGTTCTTC.

This chain connects TRBV9 to TRBJ2-1; D not certain. The germline V gene has CDR1 SGDLS and CDR2 YYNGEE. This CDR3 has 15 residues. V gave up 1 base and J gave up 2 bases, with 10 bases separating them. CDR3 DNA sequence: TGTGCCAGCAGCGTATTCAACAGAACCTACAATGAGCAGTTCTTC. Its protein product is CASSVFNRTYNEQFF.

The chain employs TRBV18 and TRBJ2-7; TRBD1 aligns across 10 bases. Germline assignment: CDR1 KGHSH and CDR2 LQKENI. The V segment lost 5 bases and the J segment 2 bases; nucleotides outside the gene matches: 6. CDR3 length: 15 amino acids. The CDR3 sequence: CASSIGGTGAYEQYF. The CDR3 bases are TGTGCCAGCTCAATAGGCGGGACAGGGGCCTACGAGCAGTACTTC.

In its sample, this clone was seen a few times. The CDR3 sequence: CSAQAGMAGPAGTQYF. Written as DNA, the CDR3 is TGCAGCGCCCAAGCGGGTATGGCGGGACCGGCCGGTACGCAGTATTTT. This chain links TRBV29-1 with TRBJ2-3; D may be TRBD2 (6 bases). This CDR3 spans 16 amino acids. Germline-derived CDR1 and CDR2 are SQVTM and ANQGSEA. The germline V and J ends were trimmed by 7 bases and 8 bases, with 28 bases remaining between them.

This clone was seen once. The genes are TRBV29-1 and TRBJ2-7; possible D gene TRBD1, 6 bases. The CDR3 extends over 11 amino acids. In germline, CDR1 is SQVTM, CDR2 ANQGSEA. V lost 8 bases and J 6 bases, leaving 14 bases between the germline ends. Written as DNA, the CDR3 is TGCAGCTCATACACAGGGTCCGAGCAGTACTTC. Its translation is CSSYTGSEQYF.

The chain uses TRBV2 and TRBJ2-2, with D possibly TRBD1 on 6 matching bases. V dropped 5 bases and J dropped 0 bases, with 13 bases sitting between them. From germline, CDR1 is SNHLY and CDR2 FYNNEI. The CDR3 spans 16 residues. The CDR3 loop is CASSLRRTANTGELFF. The DNA of the CDR3 is TGTGCCAGCAGTTTGCGTAGGACAGCGAACACCGGGGAGCTGTTTTTT.

The gene calls are TRBV7-8 and TRBJ1-2; the D is unclear. The germline V and J ends were trimmed by 5 bases and 4 bases, with 8 bases remaining between them. Germline V lookup: CDR1 SGHVS, CDR2 FQNEAQ. The CDR3 runs to 12 residues. This chain's CDR3 is CASSPTGYGYTF. The CDR3 DNA reads as TGTGCCAGCAGCCCCACCGGCTATGGCTACACCTTC.

The chain employs TRBV6-1 and TRBJ1-4, with D unclear. V shed 2 bases and J shed 7 bases, with 11 bases lying between them. Germline lookup yields CDR1 MNHNS and CDR2 SASEGT. CDR3 size: 14 residues. This CDR3 reads CASSELGQREKLFF. CDR3 in DNA: TGTGCCAGCAGTGAACTGGGTCAGCGTGAAAAACTGTTTTTT.

The chain recombines TRBV28 with TRBJ2-7; the match to TRBD2 covers 10 bases. The V and J ends lost 4 bases and 4 bases, in that order; junction bases with no gene match: 10. CDR1 MDHEN and CDR2 SYDVKM come from the germline V gene. The length of the CDR3 is 16 residues. The CDR3 loop reads CASSSSSSGRRYEQYF. The DNA for the CDR3 is TGTGCCAGCAGTTCGTCAAGTAGCGGGAGGAGGTACGAGCAGTACTTC.

This rearrangement joins TRBV6-5 to TRBJ1-5, with 7 bases fitting TRBD1. Unmatched junction bases numbered 5, after V lost 6 bases and J lost 0 bases. Germline V CDR1 and CDR2: MNHEY, SVGAGI. The CDR3 runs 15 residues. CDR3 region: CASRWGQNSNQPQHF. CDR3 bases: TGTGCCAGCAGGTGGGGACAGAATAGCAATCAGCCCCAGCATTTT.

This clone was seen a few times. The CDR3 DNA reads TGCAGCGTTGCGAACCAGGCTGGGAATGAGCAGTTCTTC. Protein product: CSVANQAGNEQFF. The chain joins TRBV29-1 to TRBJ2-1; D is unclear. Germline V gene data show CDR1 as SQVTM and CDR2 as ANQGSEA. The CDR3 is made up of 13 amino acids. The V end lost 4 bases, the J end lost 7 bases, and 14 bases lay between the germline ends.

The chain has TRBV6-5 and TRBJ1-2; tentative D call: TRBD1 (6 bases). V was cut by 6 bases and J by 7 bases, with 15 bases left in between. CDR3 size: 13 residues. CDR1 and CDR2 from the germline V gene are MNHEY and SVGAGI. As DNA, the CDR3 is TGTGCCAGCAGACTCCCAGGGGAACGTGGCTACACCTTC. As protein: CASRLPGERGYTF.

This chain joins TRBV5-1 and TRBJ1-1; possible D gene TRBD1, 6 bases. Per the germline V gene, CDR1 is SGHRS and CDR2 is YFSETQ. The CDR3 contains 15 residues. The germline V and J ends were trimmed by 0 bases and 0 bases, with 9 bases remaining between them. CDR3: CASSLADRMNTEAFF. The CDR3 DNA reads as TGCGCCAGCAGCTTGGCTGACAGGATGAACACTGAAGCTTTCTTT.

The rearrangement uses TRBV28 and TRBJ2-1, with D maybe TRBD1 (6 bases). The CDR3 has 16 residues. Germline V gene sequence: CDR1 MDHEN, CDR2 SYDVKM. V lost 5 bases, J lost 0 bases, and 14 bases lay in between. The CDR3 protein is CASSPEDRTSYNEQFF. The CDR3 DNA follows: TGTGCCAGCAGTCCTGAAGACAGGACCTCCTACAATGAGCAGTTCTTC. The full variable domain, with the rest looked up from reference TRBV28 and TRBJ2-1, is DVKVTQSSRYLVKRTGEKVFLECVQDMDHENMFWYRQDPGLGLRLIYFSYDVKMKEKGDIPEGYSVSREKKERFSLILESASTNQTSMYLCASSPEDRTSYNEQFFGPGTRLTVL.